This entry lists 17 T cell receptor beta chains sequenced from one sample in a study of shared clonotypes between healthy human individuals. Produced via immunoSEQ multiplex PCR; TCRdb's table is partial and in-frame only. The data contain approximately 2.1 million clones, about 92% of them singletons. The sample taken for sequencing was naive CD4+ T cells from PBMCs. Subset meaning: CD45RA+ positively selected. The receptors originated from a man aged 18 to 30 in good health. Some clones in this sample may be carry-over from other donors' samples.

The chain recombines TRBV5-6 with TRBJ2-5; D remains unclear. This CDR3 has 14 residues. CDR1 and CDR2 (germline): SGHDT, YYEEEE. V was pared by 0 bases and J by 2 bases, with 8 bases between. The CDR3, as DNA: TGTGCCAGCAGCTTGGACGAGATGCAAGAGACCCAGTACTTC. Residues: CASSLDEMQETQYF.

This clone was detected only once. The V call is TRBV7-8, the J call TRBJ2-1, with D uncertain. Germline CDR1 reads SGHVS; CDR2 reads FQNEAQ. V lost 5 bases and J 0 bases, leaving 11 bases between the germline ends. The CDR3 is 15 amino acids. CDR3 sequence reads: CASSLEKLSYNEQFF. DNA for the CDR3: TGTGCCAGCAGCCTGGAAAAGCTCTCCTACAATGAGCAGTTCTTC.

The rearrangement links TRBV28 to TRBJ2-3; D call uncertain. Trimming left V 7 bases short and J 0 bases short, with 20 bases between. The germline V gene has CDR1 MDHEN and CDR2 SYDVKM. This CDR3 contains 17 residues. The CDR3 protein is CASTPPTLLTSTDTQYF. Here the CDR3 DNA reads TGTGCCAGCACTCCGCCTACACTTTTGACTAGCACAGATACGCAGTATTTT. Full variable domain (outside the CDR3, taken from reference TRBV28 and TRBJ2-3): DVKVTQSSRYLVKRTGEKVFLECVQDMDHENMFWYRQDPGLGLRLIYFSYDVKMKEKGDIPEGYSVSREKKERFSLILESASTNQTSMYLCASTPPTLLTSTDTQYFGPGTRLTVL.

This chain links TRBV9 with TRBJ2-1; D may be TRBD1 or TRBD2 (5 bases each). The V and J ends lost 3 bases and 0 bases respectively, with 16 bases between them. Germline V gene lookup returns CDR1 SGDLS and CDR2 YYNGEE. This CDR3 comprises 17 residues. CDR3 loop: CASSGGASPYSYNEQFF. CDR3 DNA sequence: TGTGCCAGCAGCGGAGGGGCTAGCCCTTACTCCTACAATGAGCAGTTCTTC.

The chain uses TRBV4-3 and TRBJ1-5, with D unclear. Germline assignment: CDR1 LGHNA and CDR2 YSLEER. This CDR3 region has 13 residues. The V end was cut by 0 bases, the J end by 7 bases, with 7 bases between. Written as DNA, the CDR3 is TGCGCCAGCAGCCAAGATAGACTCCAGCCCCAGCATTTT. Residues: CASSQDRLQPQHF.

V and J are TRBV7-9 and TRBJ2-6, with 8 bases aligning to TRBD1. The V segment lost 0 bases and the J segment 2 bases; nucleotides outside the gene matches: 3. In germline, CDR1 is SEHNR, CDR2 FQNEAQ (reference sequence). CDR3 length: 17 residues. The DNA of the CDR3 is TGTGCCAGCAGCTTAGCCCAGGGGGCGCCTGGGGCCAACGTCCTGACTTTC. Encoded protein: CASSLAQGAPGANVLTF.

The chain uses TRBV9 and TRBJ2-2; 8 nucleotides line up with TRBD2. Germline V lookup: CDR1 SGDLS, CDR2 YYNGEE. V gave up 0 bases and J gave up 3 bases; unmatched junction bases: 4. The CDR3 length is 16 residues. The CDR3 protein is CASSVGIAGYTGELFF. The CDR3 DNA reads TGTGCCAGCAGCGTAGGTATAGCGGGATACACCGGGGAGCTGTTTTTT.

This chain joins TRBV6-1 and TRBJ2-5, with TRBD1 matching 7 bases. CDR1 and CDR2 from the germline V gene are MNHNS and SASEGT. The CDR3 is made up of 13 amino acids. Germline trimming cut 8 bases from V and 5 bases from J; bases unmatched to any gene: 8. DNA of the CDR3: TGTGCCAGCGGGGCCGACAGGGCGGAGACCCAGTACTTC. This translates into CASGADRAETQYF.

The V gene is TRBV28, the J gene TRBJ2-5, with D perhaps TRBD1 or TRBD2 (6 bases each). This CDR3 has 16 residues. Per germline, CDR1 MDHEN and CDR2 SYDVKM. V was pared by 1 base and J by 5 bases, with 17 bases between. This CDR3 reads CASSLFSSGARETQYF. The CDR3 DNA is TGTGCCAGCAGTTTATTCAGTTCGGGGGCCCGGGAGACCCAGTACTTC.

This chain joins TRBV30 and TRBJ1-4; possibly TRBD1 for D (6 bases). V lost 0 bases, J lost 4 bases, and 12 bases lay in between. CDR3 size: 15 residues. The V gene's germline CDR1 is GTSNPN and CDR2 SVGIG (reference sequence). CDR3 sequence reads: CAWSVGGTVNEKLFF. CDR3 coding DNA: TGTGCCTGGAGTGTAGGGGGGACGGTTAATGAAAAACTGTTTTTT.

The CDR3 is CSVERGANVLTF. The CDR3 DNA reads as TGCAGCGTTGAGAGAGGGGCCAACGTCCTGACTTTC. V gene TRBV29-1 combines with J gene TRBJ2-6; no reliable D call. The CDR3 is 12 amino acids. V lost 3 bases to trimming and J lost 4 bases, with 4 bases between them. The germline gives CDR1 SQVTM, CDR2 ANQGSEA.

This chain links TRBV9 with TRBJ1-2; 8 nucleotides line up with TRBD1. The J segment lost 8 bases and the V segment lost 4 bases, leaving 16 bases of the junction unmatched. This CDR3 region has 16 residues. Germline loops: CDR1 SGDLS, CDR2 YYNGEE. The CDR3 protein is CASSPTPTGGLWGYTF. The CDR3 DNA sequence: TGTGCCAGCAGCCCCACACCTACAGGGGGACTGTGGGGCTACACCTTC.

The chain joins TRBV2 to TRBJ1-2; TRBD1 is a possible D gene (5 bases). Between the trimmed V and J ends, which lost 5 bases and 8 bases, there was a span of 21 bases. This CDR3 is built from 15 residues. Germline CDR1 reads SNHLY; CDR2 reads FYNNEI. The CDR3 region is CASSSTDTPRGGYTF. CDR3 DNA: TGTGCCAGCAGTTCGACGGACACACCGAGAGGGGGCTACACCTTC.

This sequence joins TRBV5-1 and TRBJ1-3; D possibly corresponds to TRBD1 (5 bases). The CDR3 has 14 residues. Germline V gives CDR1 SGHRS, CDR2 YFSETQ. V was pared by 5 bases and J by 0 bases, with 9 bases between. The chain's CDR3 is CASSYDSSGNTIYF. DNA for the CDR3: TGCGCCAGCAGTTATGACAGCTCTGGAAACACCATATATTTT.

V usage is TRBV9 and J usage is TRBJ1-3, with 8 positions matching TRBD1. V gave up 7 bases and J gave up 0 bases; unmatched junction bases: 3. Germline V CDR1 and CDR2: SGDLS, YYNGEE. This CDR3 comprises 14 residues. The CDR3 DNA reads TGTGCCAGCGGACAGGGTCTCTCTGGAAACACCATATATTTT. Translation gives CASGQGLSGNTIYF.

The chain recombines TRBV19 with TRBJ2-5; 10 bases are shared with TRBD1. Germline lookup yields CDR1 LNHDA and CDR2 SQIVND (reference sequence). The trim removed 4 bases at V and 0 bases at J, leaving 5 bases unmatched. The CDR3 is 16 residues long. The CDR3 DNA reads as TGTGCCAGTAGTACCCGACAGGGGGCATACCAAGAGACCCAGTACTTC. Translated: CASSTRQGAYQETQYF.

This chain connects TRBV7-2 to TRBJ2-7; 8 nucleotides align to TRBD1. The CDR3 is 14 residues long. V dropped 0 bases and J dropped 4; count of bases not matched to a gene: 2. In germline, CDR1 is SGHTA, CDR2 FQGNSA. DNA for the CDR3: TGTGCCAGCAGCTTAGCCAGGGGGCGGTACGAGCAGTACTTC. It is translated as CASSLARGRYEQYF.